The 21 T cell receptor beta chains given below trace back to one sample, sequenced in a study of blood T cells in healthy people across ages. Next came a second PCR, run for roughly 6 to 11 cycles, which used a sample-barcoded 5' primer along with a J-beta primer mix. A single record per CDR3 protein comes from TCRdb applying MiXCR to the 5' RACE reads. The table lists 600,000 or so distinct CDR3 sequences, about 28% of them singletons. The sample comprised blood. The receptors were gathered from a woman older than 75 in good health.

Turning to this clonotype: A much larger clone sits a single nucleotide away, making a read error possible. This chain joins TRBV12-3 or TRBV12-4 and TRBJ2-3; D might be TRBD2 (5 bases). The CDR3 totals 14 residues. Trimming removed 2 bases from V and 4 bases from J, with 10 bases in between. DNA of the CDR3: TGTGCCAGCAGTTTACGAGGGTACGCAGATACGCAGTATTTT. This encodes CASSLRGYADTQYF.

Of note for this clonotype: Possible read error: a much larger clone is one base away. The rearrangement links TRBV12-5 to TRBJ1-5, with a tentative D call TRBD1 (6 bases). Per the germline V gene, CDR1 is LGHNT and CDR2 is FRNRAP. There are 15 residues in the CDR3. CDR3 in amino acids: CAGGLRETGHQPQHF. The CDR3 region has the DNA TGTGCTGGTGGTTTGCGCGAGACAGGTCATCAGCCCCAGCATTTT.

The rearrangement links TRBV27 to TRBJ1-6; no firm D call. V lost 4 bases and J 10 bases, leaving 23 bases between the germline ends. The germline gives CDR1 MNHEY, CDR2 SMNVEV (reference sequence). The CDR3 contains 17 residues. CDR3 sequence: CASSSPGRAGGGSPLHF. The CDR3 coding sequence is TGTGCCAGCAGTTCCCCTGGACGGGCGGGAGGAGGGTCACCCCTCCACTTT.

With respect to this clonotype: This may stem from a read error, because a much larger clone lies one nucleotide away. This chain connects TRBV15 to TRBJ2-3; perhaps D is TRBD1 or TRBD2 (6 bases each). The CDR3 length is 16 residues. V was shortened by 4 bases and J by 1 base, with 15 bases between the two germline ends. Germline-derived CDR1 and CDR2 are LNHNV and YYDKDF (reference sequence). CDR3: CATSIRDGGRTDTQYF. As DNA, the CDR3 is TGTGCCACCAGCATCCGGGACGGGGGCCGCACAGATACGCAGTATTTT.

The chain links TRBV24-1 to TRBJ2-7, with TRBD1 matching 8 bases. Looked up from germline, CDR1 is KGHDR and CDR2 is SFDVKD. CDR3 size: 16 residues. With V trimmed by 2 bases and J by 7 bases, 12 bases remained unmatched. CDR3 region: CATSDSQGAPYNEQYF. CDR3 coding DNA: TGTGCCACCAGTGATTCGCAGGGGGCTCCCTACAATGAGCAGTACTTC.

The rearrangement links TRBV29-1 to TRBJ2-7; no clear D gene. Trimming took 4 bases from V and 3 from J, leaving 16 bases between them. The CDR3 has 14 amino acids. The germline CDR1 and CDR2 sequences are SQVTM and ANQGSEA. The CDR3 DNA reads TGCAGCGTTGCCCCGGCCACGGATAACTACGAGCAGTACTTC. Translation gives CSVAPATDNYEQYF.

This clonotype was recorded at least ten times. The CDR3, as DNA: TGCGCCAGCAGGGTGAACACCGAATACGAGCAGTACTTC. It yields the protein CASRVNTEYEQYF. This chain links TRBV5-1 with TRBJ2-7; D remains ambiguous. In germline, CDR1 is SGHRS, CDR2 YFSETQ. The V end lost 5 bases, the J end lost 4 bases, and 13 bases lay between the germline ends. CDR3 length: 13 residues. The full variable domain, rest sourced from reference TRBV5-1 and TRBJ2-7, is KAGVTQTPRYLIKTRGQQVTLSCSPISGHRSVSWYQQTPGQGLQFLFEYFSETQRNKGNFPGRFSGRQFSNSRSEMNVSTLELGDSALYLCASRVNTEYEQYFGPGTRLTVT.

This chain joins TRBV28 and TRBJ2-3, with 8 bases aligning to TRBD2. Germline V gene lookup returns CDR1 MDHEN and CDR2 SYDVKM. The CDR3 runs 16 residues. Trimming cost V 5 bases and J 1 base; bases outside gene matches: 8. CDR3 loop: CASSPGGVGGTDTQYF. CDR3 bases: TGTGCCAGCAGTCCCGGGGGGGTTGGGGGCACAGATACGCAGTATTTT.

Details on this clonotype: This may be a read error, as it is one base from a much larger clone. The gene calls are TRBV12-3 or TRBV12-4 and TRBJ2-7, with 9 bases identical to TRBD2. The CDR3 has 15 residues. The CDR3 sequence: CASRKGSGGSYGQYF. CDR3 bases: TGTGCCAGCAGGAAGGGTAGCGGGGGCTCCTACGGGCAGTACTTC.

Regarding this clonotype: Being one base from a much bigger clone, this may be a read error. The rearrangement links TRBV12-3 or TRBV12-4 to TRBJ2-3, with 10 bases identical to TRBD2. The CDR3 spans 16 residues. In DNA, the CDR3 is TGTGCCAGCAGTTTCAAGCGGGGGGGCAGCACAGATACGGAGTATTTT. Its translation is CASSFKRGGSTDTEYF.

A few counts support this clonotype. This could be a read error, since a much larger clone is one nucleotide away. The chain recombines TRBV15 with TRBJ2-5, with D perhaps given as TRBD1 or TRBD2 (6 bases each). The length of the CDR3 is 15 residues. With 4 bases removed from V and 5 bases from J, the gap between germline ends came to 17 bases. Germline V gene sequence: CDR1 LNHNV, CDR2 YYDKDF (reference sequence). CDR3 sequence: CATSNTSGARETQYF. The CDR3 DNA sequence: TGTGCCACCAGCAACACCTCGGGGGCTCGGGAGACCCAGTACTTC.

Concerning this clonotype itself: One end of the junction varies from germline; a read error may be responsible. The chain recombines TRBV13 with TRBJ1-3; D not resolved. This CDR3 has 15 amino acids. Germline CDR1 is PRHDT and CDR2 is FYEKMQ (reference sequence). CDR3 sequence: CASSLGGFSGNTIYF. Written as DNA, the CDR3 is TGTGCCAGCAGTTTAGGAGGCTTCTCTGGAAACACCATATATTTT.

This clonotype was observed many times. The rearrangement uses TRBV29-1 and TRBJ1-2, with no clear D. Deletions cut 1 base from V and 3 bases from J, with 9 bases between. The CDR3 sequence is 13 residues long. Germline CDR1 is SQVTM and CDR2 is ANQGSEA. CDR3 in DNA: TGCAGCGTTGAAGCCCCGGGCCACTATGGCTACACCTTC. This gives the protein CSVEAPGHYGYTF.

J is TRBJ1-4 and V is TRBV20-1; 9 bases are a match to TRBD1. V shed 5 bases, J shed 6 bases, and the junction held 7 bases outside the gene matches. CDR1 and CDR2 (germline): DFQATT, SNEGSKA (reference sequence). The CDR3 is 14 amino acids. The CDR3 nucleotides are TGCAGTGCTGCCCCCCGACAGGGGGATGAAAAACTGTTTTTT. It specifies CSAAPRQGDEKLFF.

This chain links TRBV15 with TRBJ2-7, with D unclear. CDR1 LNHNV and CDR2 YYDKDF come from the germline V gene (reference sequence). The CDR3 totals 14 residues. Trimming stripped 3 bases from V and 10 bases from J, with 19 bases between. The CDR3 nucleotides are TGTGCCACCAGCAGGCAGATCAGAGGAGAAGCCCAGTACTTC. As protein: CATSRQIRGEAQYF.

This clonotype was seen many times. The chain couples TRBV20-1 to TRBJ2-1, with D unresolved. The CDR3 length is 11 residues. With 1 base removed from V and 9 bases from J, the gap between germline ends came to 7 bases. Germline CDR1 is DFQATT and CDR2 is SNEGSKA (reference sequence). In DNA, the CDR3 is TGCAGTGCTAGAGGGCCGGGTGAGCAGTTCTTC. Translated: CSARGPGEQFF.

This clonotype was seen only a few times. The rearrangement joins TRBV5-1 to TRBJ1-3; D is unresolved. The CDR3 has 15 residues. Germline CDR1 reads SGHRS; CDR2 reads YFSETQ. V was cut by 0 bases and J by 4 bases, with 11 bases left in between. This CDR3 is CASSLAPGGGNTIYF. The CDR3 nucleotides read TGCGCCAGCAGCTTGGCCCCCGGTGGCGGAAACACCATATATTTT.

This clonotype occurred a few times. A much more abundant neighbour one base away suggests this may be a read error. CDR3: CASSEFLGSGDNSPPHF. CDR3 sequence (DNA): TGTGCCAGCAGTGAATTCTTAGGGTCAGGGGATAATTCACCCCCCCACTTT. The rearrangement uses TRBV25-1 and TRBJ1-6, with D possibly TRBD1 on 6 matching bases. CDR3 length: 17 residues. Germline CDR1 MGHDK, CDR2 SYGVNS.

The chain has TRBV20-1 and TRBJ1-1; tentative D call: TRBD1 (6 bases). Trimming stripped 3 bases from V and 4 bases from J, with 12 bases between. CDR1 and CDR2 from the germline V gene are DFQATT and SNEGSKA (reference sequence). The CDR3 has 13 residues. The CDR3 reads CSASYLGGTEAFF. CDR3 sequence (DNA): TGCAGTGCTAGTTATTTAGGGGGCACTGAAGCTTTCTTT.

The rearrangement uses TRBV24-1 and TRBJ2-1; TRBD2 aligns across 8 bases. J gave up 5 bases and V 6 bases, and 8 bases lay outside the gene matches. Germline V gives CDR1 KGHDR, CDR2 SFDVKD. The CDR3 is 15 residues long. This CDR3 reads CATSSGGELDNEQFF. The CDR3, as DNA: TGTGCCACCAGTTCCGGGGGGGAGTTGGACAATGAGCAGTTCTTC.

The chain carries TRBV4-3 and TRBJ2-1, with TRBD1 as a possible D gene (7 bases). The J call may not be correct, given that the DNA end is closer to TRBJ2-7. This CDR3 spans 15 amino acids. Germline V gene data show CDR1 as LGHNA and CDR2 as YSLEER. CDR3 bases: TGCGCCAGCAGCCAAGACAGGGGGGAAGTGAATGAGCAGTACTTC. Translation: CASSQDRGEVNEQYF.